This T cell receptor (beta chain) was captured by sequencing in a study of T cell changes during pregnancy in multiple sclerosis (dated by TCRdb to the late 2010s). Regarding the research as a whole: Changes in the T cell repertoire over the course of pregnancy were examined in this study in women with multiple sclerosis.

The CDR1 and CDR2 encoded by the germline V gene (reference sequence) are LNHNV and YYDKDF. V gives up 1 base and J gives up 1 base, and the segment between their germline ends measures 7 bases. The CDR3, from cysteine to phenylalanine, totals 15 residues. Left in the record is the CDR3 DNA by itself, 45 bases read in frame from the first base. A word on this clone: Its antigen is not yet known. The record has no base qualities; no much larger clone is one base away.

The library was obtained by the immunoSEQ multiplex PCR assay. TCRdb mirrors the immuneACCESS table, restricted to in-frame sequences. Some clones are absent from its copies; in checked studies, under half trace to an unresolved V gene, and the reason for the others is unknown. The sample table shows about 50,000 clones, and approximately 93% are seen once. Of the sample, around 0.31% is held by the ten largest clones. This sequence was found in a female donor with multiple sclerosis, enrolled in a pregnancy study. The rearranged segments are TRBV15 and TRBJ2-2; no confident D gene assignment can be made. Material: CD4+ T cells from peripheral blood mononuclear cells, obtained in the third trimester of pregnancy. The CDR3 corresponds to CATSRGEKNTGELFF. The DNA is TGTGCCACCAGCAGAGGTGAGAAGAACACCGGGGAGCTGTTTTTT.